One sample yielded the 15 T cell receptor beta chains listed below, sequenced in a study of T cell repertoires in cytomegalovirus infection. TCRdb reprocessed the reads with MiXCR, giving one entry per CDR3 protein. The sample holds approximately 76,000 distinct CDR3 sequences; 3.7% are singletons and the top ten take approximately 4.6%. Sequencing input: PBMCs. Source of these receptors: a human donor in good health (CMV status not recorded). Some clones in this sample may be carry-over from other donors' samples.

This clonotype appeared many times. The chain is built from TRBV7-6 and TRBJ2-7; the match to TRBD1 covers 9 bases. The trim removed 5 bases at V and 5 bases at J, leaving 10 bases unmatched. CDR3 length: 15 amino acids. From germline, CDR1 is SGHVS and CDR2 FNYEAQ. DNA for the CDR3: TGTGCCAGCAGCATGTTTACAGGGGGCGAGAACGAGCAGTACTTC. This gives the protein CASSMFTGGENEQYF.

This clonotype was detected many times. The rearrangement links TRBV28 to TRBJ2-1; D is perhaps TRBD1 (6 bases). CDR1 MDHEN and CDR2 SYDVKM come from the germline V gene. Trimming stripped 3 bases from V and 0 bases from J, with 24 bases between. The CDR3 is made up of 20 amino acids. In DNA form, the CDR3 reads TGTGCCAGCAGTTTGAGGTGGGGGCTAGCTTCGCCTAGCTCCTACAATGAGCAGTTCTTC. This translates into CASSLRWGLASPSSYNEQFF.

This chain's CDR3 is CSATPRDRGLRSTF. The CDR3 bases are TGCAGTGCCACCCCCCGGGACAGGGGGCTCCGAAGCACCTTC. The V gene is TRBV20-1, the J gene TRBJ1-2; TRBD1 matches at 12 bases. Germline assignment: CDR1 DFQATT and CDR2 SNEGSKA (reference sequence). V lost 6 bases and J lost 13; bases outside the gene matches: 15. The CDR3 length is 14 residues.

This clonotype has ten or more counts. This chain uses TRBV7-2 with TRBJ1-4, with D possibly matching TRBD1 (6 bases). Germline V CDR1 and CDR2: SGHTA, FQGNSA. This CDR3 comprises 15 residues. Deletions cut 0 bases from V and 7 bases from J, with 12 bases between. CDR3: CASSLAPGVAEKLFF. In DNA, the CDR3 is TGTGCCAGCAGCTTAGCGCCAGGGGTGGCTGAAAAACTGTTTTTT. Full variable domain (outside the CDR3, taken from reference TRBV7-2 and TRBJ1-4): GAGVSQSPSNKVTEKGKDVELRCDPISGHTALYWYRQSLGQGLEFLIYFQGNSAPDKSGLPSDRFSAERTGGSVSTLTIQRTQQEDSAVYLCASSLAPGVAEKLFFGSGTQLSVL.

This clonotype was counted at least ten times. The chain is built from TRBV5-1 and TRBJ2-3, with TRBD2 identical over 14 bases. Per germline, CDR1 SGHRS and CDR2 YFSETQ. With 0 bases clipped from V and 5 bases from J, the junction kept 2 bases outside the gene matches. The CDR3 runs to 16 residues. The CDR3 DNA is TGCGCCAGCAGCTTGGTGACTAGCGGGGGGGGAGATACGCAGTATTTT. Its translation: CASSLVTSGGGDTQYF.

This clonotype occurred many times. The chain recombines TRBV5-1 with TRBJ1-1; 8 bases agree with TRBD1. Germline V gives CDR1 SGHRS, CDR2 YFSETQ. The CDR3 has 13 residues. V was clipped by 0 bases and J by 10 bases; unmatched bases: 5. The CDR3 loop is CASSLGQGMAAFF. For the CDR3, the DNA is TGCGCCAGCAGCTTGGGACAGGGGATGGCAGCTTTCTTT.

There are many counts of this clonotype. V usage is TRBV19 and J usage is TRBJ1-6, with D maybe TRBD1 (5 bases). V lost 3 bases and J 9 bases, leaving 12 bases between the germline ends. The germline V gene has CDR1 LNHDA and CDR2 SQIVND (reference sequence). CDR3 length: 14 residues. CDR3 in DNA: TGTGCCAGTAGTATGGGGCAGGACCGTTCACCCCTCCACTTT. Its translation: CASSMGQDRSPLHF.

This clonotype was counted at least ten times. The chain combines TRBV7-6 with TRBJ1-1; D is perhaps TRBD1 (6 bases). Germline CDR1 reads SGHVS; CDR2 reads FNYEAQ. Trimming left V 5 bases short and J 1 base short, with 11 bases between. The CDR3 is 14 residues long. The CDR3 sequence: CASSPSQGNTEAFF. For the CDR3, the DNA is TGTGCCAGCAGCCCGTCACAGGGGAACACTGAAGCTTTCTTT.

This clonotype was picked up many times. V usage is TRBV24-1 and J usage is TRBJ1-1, with TRBD1 matching over 9 bases. The CDR3 has 13 residues. V was pared by 7 bases and J by 2 bases, with 1 base of the junction left unmatched. The germline gives CDR1 KGHDR, CDR2 SFDVKD. The CDR3 here is CATRDRGNTEAFF. The CDR3 DNA sequence: TGTGCCACCAGGGACAGGGGAAACACTGAAGCTTTCTTT.

This clonotype was observed many times. The chain is built from TRBV4-2 and TRBJ2-5, with TRBD2 matching 9 bases. The CDR3 has 15 residues. The junction had 4 bases not matched to a gene; V was cut back by 0 bases and J by 5 bases. Germline V CDR1 and CDR2: LGHNA, YNFKEQ. CDR3 amino acids: CASSQDKTSGETQYF. The DNA of the CDR3 is TGTGCCAGCAGCCAAGATAAGACTAGCGGCGAGACCCAGTACTTC.

This clonotype was counted at least ten times. V usage is TRBV4-2 and J usage is TRBJ1-1; possible D gene TRBD1, 5 bases. Deletions cut 1 base from V and 4 bases from J, with 13 bases between. This CDR3 is 15 amino acids long. Germline V gives CDR1 LGHNA, CDR2 YNFKEQ. As DNA, the CDR3 is TGTGCCAGCAGCCAAGCCTGGGGGTTGGGCACTGAAGCTTTCTTT. Translated, it gives CASSQAWGLGTEAFF.

The table lists this clonotype with many counts. V usage is TRBV15 and J usage is TRBJ1-1, with D maybe TRBD1 (5 bases). Per germline, CDR1 LNHNV and CDR2 YYDKDF (reference sequence). The CDR3 consists of 15 residues. With 0 bases removed from V and 8 bases from J, the gap between germline ends came to 16 bases. CDR3 residues: CATSRDGSGEGEAFF. The CDR3 DNA follows: TGTGCCACCAGCAGAGATGGTTCGGGGGAGGGGGAAGCTTTCTTT. Full variable domain (remainder filled in from reference TRBV15 and TRBJ1-1): DAMVIQNPRYQVTQFGKPVTLSCSQTLNHNVMYWYQQKSSQAPKLLFHYYDKDFNNEADTPDNFQSRRPNTSFCFLDIRSPGLGDTAMYLCATSRDGSGEGEAFFGQGTRLTVV.

Ten or more counts support this clonotype. V is TRBV2 and J is TRBJ1-6; no reliable D call. This CDR3 comprises 16 residues. V shed 4 bases and J shed 0 bases, with 10 bases lying between them. The V gene's germline CDR1 is SNHLY and CDR2 FYNNEI. The CDR3 DNA reads TGTGCCAGCAGTGGTCCTAGGAGCTCCTATAATTCACCCCTCCACTTT. This translates into CASSGPRSSYNSPLHF.

At least ten counts were recorded for this clonotype. This sequence joins TRBV20-1 and TRBJ1-5, with TRBD1 matching 7 bases. The ends lost 6 bases at V and 7 bases at J; junction bases unmatched: 12. Per the germline V gene, CDR1 is DFQATT and CDR2 is SNEGSKA (reference sequence). There are 14 residues in the CDR3. CDR3 nucleotide sequence: TGCAGTGCCCCAGGGGGACTCCAATCGCAGCCCCAGCATTTT. Translated, it gives CSAPGGLQSQPQHF.

This clonotype showed up many times. The chain combines TRBV19 with TRBJ1-1; unclear D gene. Between the trimmed V and J ends, which lost 7 bases and 0 bases, there was a span of 9 bases. This CDR3 comprises 13 residues. Germline V gene sequence: CDR1 LNHDA, CDR2 SQIVND (reference sequence). The CDR3 loop is CASTNFMNTEAFF. The CDR3 nucleotides are TGTGCCAGTACAAATTTTATGAACACTGAAGCTTTCTTT.